The 10 T cell receptor beta chains in this list originate from one sample, sequenced in a study of T cell clonality in common variable immunodeficiency. TCRdb keeps only in-frame clones here, not all; method: immunoSEQ multiplex PCR. The sample contains some 38,000 clones, none of them singletons. Sequencing was performed on peripheral blood mononuclear cells. The receptors were sampled from a person aged 18-70 years in good health.

This clone was counted many times. The CDR3 goes on 3 residues after the read ends, and that part is filled in from the germline J gene. The rearrangement links TRBV20-1 to TRBJ2-3; perhaps TRBD2 as D (5 bases). The V gene lost 1 base and the J gene lost 2 bases, with 13 bases spanning the gap. This CDR3 comprises 15 residues. Germline loops: CDR1 DFQATT, CDR2 SNEGSKA (reference sequence). The CDR3 protein is CSARGLGVATDTQYF. CDR3 DNA (partial): TGCAGTGCTAGAGGCCTCGGGGTGGCCACAGATACG.

This clone has ten or more counts. Relative to the germline gene, one junction end is altered; a read error may explain this. The read stops 3 residues short of the end of the CDR3; the missing end is completed from the germline J gene. The chain couples TRBV18 to TRBJ1-2; D ambiguous. The CDR3 runs 15 residues. The V gene's germline CDR1 is KGHSH and CDR2 LQKENI. This chain's CDR3 is CASSPLAEANYGYTF. Incomplete CDR3 DNA: TGTGCCAGCTCCCCACTGGCAGAAGCTAACTATGGC.

This clone was seen ten or more times. Read data end 3 residues before the CDR3 end; the end is taken from the germline J gene. The chain combines TRBV19 with TRBJ1-5; perhaps TRBD1 as D (5 bases). The CDR3 sequence is 12 residues long. Per germline, CDR1 LNHDA and CDR2 SQIVND (reference sequence). The V and J ends lost 8 bases and 7 bases respectively, with 12 bases between them. Partial CDR3 DNA: TGTGCCAGTTCCCGCGGGGGACAGCCC. As protein: CASSRGGQP. The whole CDR3 is CASSRGGQPQHF.

In this sample, this clone turned up many times. With the read ending 3 residues before the CDR3 end, the germline J gene is used to fill in that end. This sequence joins TRBV10-3 and TRBJ2-3, with TRBD1 as a possible D gene (6 bases). The V and J ends lost 5 bases and 4 bases respectively, with 13 bases between them. The CDR3 runs 14 residues. The germline gives CDR1 ENHRY, CDR2 SYGVKD. CDR3 DNA (partial): TGTGCCATCAGTTATACCCAGGGGTCAGATACG. Residues: CAISYTQGSDT. The CDR3 in full is CAISYTQGSDTQYF.

This clone has at least ten counts. The read stops 3 residues short of the end of the CDR3; the missing end is completed from the germline J gene. The chain couples TRBV19 to TRBJ2-5, with TRBD2 matching 15 bases. Germline assignment: CDR1 LNHDA and CDR2 SQIVND (reference sequence). CDR3 length equals 16 residues. V dropped 4 bases and J dropped 5; count of bases not matched to a gene: 5. The part of the CDR3 DNA that was read is TGTGCCAGTAGTAGTCGGACTAGCGGGAGGGCCGAGACC. It specifies CASSSRTSGRAET. The full CDR3 is CASSSRTSGRAETQYF.

This clone was found many times. From the germline J gene comes the end of the CDR3, since the read stops 3 residues before it. This chain links TRBV7-3 with TRBJ2-2; no clear D gene. Per germline, CDR1 SGHTA and CDR2 FQGTGA. CDR3 length: 18 amino acids. The V and J ends lost 1 base and 1 base respectively, with 16 bases between them. The sequenced CDR3 bases are TGTGCCAGCAGCTTAAGACCGAGTGGTACAGAGAACACCGGGGAG. Its protein product is CASSLRPSGTENTGE. The whole CDR3 reads CASSLRPSGTENTGELFF.

This clone occurred many times. The sequence runs out 3 residues before the end of the CDR3; the remainder is reconstructed from the germline J gene. The chain carries TRBV20-1 and TRBJ1-2; 8 bases agree with TRBD1. This CDR3 spans 17 amino acids. With V trimmed by 0 bases and J by 1 base, 10 bases remained unmatched. The germline CDR1 and CDR2 sequences are DFQATT and SNEGSKA (reference sequence). The CDR3 DNA, read in part, is TGCAGTGCTAGAGATAGGGTCAGGGGGCCCTTTAACTATGGC. Translation gives CSARDRVRGPFNYG. The CDR3, in full, reads CSARDRVRGPFNYGYTF.

This clone was recorded at least ten times. The CDR3 end falls 3 residues outside the read, so it is completed with the germline J gene. The chain combines TRBV29-1 with TRBJ2-3; 7 bases align to TRBD2. Germline CDR1 reads SQVTM; CDR2 reads ANQGSEA. The CDR3 totals 14 residues. J lost 1 base, V lost 4 bases, and 5 bases had no gene match. CDR3 amino acids: CSVGGAGGTDTQYF. CDR3 bases read: TGCAGCGTTGGAGGCGCGGGAGGCACAGATACG.

This clone was detected ten times or more. The sequenced fragment ends 3 residues before the CDR3 boundary, so the rest is inferred from the germline J gene. The chain employs TRBV6-2 or TRBV6-3 and TRBJ1-1; 7 bases agree with TRBD1. V was clipped by 6 bases and J by 7 bases; unmatched bases: 5. The CDR3 is made up of 12 amino acids. Germline CDR1 and CDR2: MNHEY and SVGEGT. The CDR3 protein is CASRWTGSEAFF. CDR3 DNA, as far as it was read: TGTGCCAGCAGGTGGACAGGTAGTGAA.

This clone was recorded many times. The read ends 3 residues shy of where the CDR3 ends; the end is completed using the germline J gene. This chain links TRBV5-1 with TRBJ2-2; 7 bases fit TRBD2. V lost 4 bases, J lost 5 bases, and 17 bases stayed unmatched. CDR1 and CDR2 from the germline V gene are SGHRS and YFSETQ. The CDR3 length is 18 residues. CDR3 bases read: TGCGCCAGCAGCCGGATGGCTTTAGCGGGCCTGGGGACCGGGGAG. It translates to CASSRMALAGLGTGE. The full CDR3 is CASSRMALAGLGTGELFF.